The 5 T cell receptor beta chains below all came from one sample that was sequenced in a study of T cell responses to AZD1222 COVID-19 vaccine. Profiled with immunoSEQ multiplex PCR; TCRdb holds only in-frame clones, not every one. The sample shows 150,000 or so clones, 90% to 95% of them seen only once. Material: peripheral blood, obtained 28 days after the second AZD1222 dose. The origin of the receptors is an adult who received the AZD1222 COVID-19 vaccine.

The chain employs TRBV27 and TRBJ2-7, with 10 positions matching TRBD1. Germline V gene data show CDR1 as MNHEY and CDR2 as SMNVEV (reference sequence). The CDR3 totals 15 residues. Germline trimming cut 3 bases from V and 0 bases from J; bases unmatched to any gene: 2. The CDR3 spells CASSFRTGGSYEQYF. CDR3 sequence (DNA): TGTGCCAGCAGTTTTAGGACAGGGGGCTCCTACGAGCAGTACTTC.

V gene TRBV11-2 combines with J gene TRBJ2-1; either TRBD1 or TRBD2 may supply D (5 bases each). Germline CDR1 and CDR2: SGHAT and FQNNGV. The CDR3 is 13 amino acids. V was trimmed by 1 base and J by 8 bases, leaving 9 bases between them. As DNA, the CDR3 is TGTGCCAGCAGCTTAGCGGGACCCGATGAGCAGTTCTTC. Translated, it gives CASSLAGPDEQFF.

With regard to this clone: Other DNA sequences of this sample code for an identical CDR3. The CDR3 DNA reads TGTGCCAGCAGTTTAACCTACGAGCAGTACTTC. This gives the protein CASSLTYEQYF. J is TRBJ2-7 and V is TRBV28; D uncertain. V was cut by 2 bases and J by 2 bases, with 1 base left in between. Germline V lookup: CDR1 MDHEN, CDR2 SYDVKM. The CDR3 is made up of 11 amino acids.

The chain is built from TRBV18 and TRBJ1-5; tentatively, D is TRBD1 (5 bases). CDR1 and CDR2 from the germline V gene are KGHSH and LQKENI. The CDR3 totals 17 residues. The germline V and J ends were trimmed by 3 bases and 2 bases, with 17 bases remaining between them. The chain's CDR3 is CASSPRGGDIGNQPQHF. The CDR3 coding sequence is TGTGCCAGCTCACCGAGGGGAGGAGACATAGGCAATCAGCCCCAGCATTTT.

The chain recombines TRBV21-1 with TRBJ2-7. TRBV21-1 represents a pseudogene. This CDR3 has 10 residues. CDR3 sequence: CASSTAEQYF. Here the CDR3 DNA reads TGTGCCAGCAGCACCGCTGAGCAGTACTTC.